Below, 8 T cell receptor beta chains from the same sample are listed, as sequenced in a study of shared clonotypes between healthy human individuals. Measured with immunoSEQ multiplex PCR; TCRdb has only the in-frame clones, and not every one. The sample includes 1.4 million or so clones, around 98.5% of them seen just once. The sequencing sample was made of naive CD4+ T cells sorted from blood. Regarding subset: CD45RA+ positively selected. These receptors originate from a man under 40 in good health.

The rearrangement links TRBV18 to TRBJ2-3; tentatively, D is TRBD1 (5 bases). V lost 2 bases, J lost 0 bases, and 9 bases lay in between. Germline values: CDR1 KGHSH, CDR2 LQKENI. This CDR3 spans 15 amino acids. CDR3 region: CASSPTQESTDTQYF. The CDR3 DNA is TGTGCCAGCTCACCAACACAGGAAAGCACAGATACGCAGTATTTT. Based on the CDR3 plus reference TRBV18 and TRBJ2-3, the full variable domain is NAGVMQNPRHLVRRRGQEARLRCSPMKGHSHVYWYRQLPEEGLKFMVYLQKENIIDESGMPKERFSAEFPKEGPSILRIQQVVRGDSAAYFCASSPTQESTDTQYFGPGTRLTVL.

V and J are TRBV10-2 and TRBJ1-5, with D unclear. The CDR3 totals 13 residues. Trimming cost V 6 bases and J 3 bases, with 9 bases left between them. Germline V lookup: CDR1 WSHSY, CDR2 SAAADI. CDR3 sequence reads: CASRDANNQPQHF. Here the CDR3 DNA reads TGCGCCAGCAGGGACGCCAACAATCAGCCCCAGCATTTT.

This chain joins TRBV25-1 and TRBJ2-7; 8 nucleotides line up with TRBD1. The CDR3 consists of 13 residues. The V gene end was trimmed by 4 bases and the J gene end by 4 bases; junction bases not matched to a gene: 3. CDR1 and CDR2 (germline): MGHDK, SYGVNS. The CDR3 DNA reads TGTGCCAGCAGTGGGGGGACAGGATACGAGCAGTACTTC. Translated: CASSGGTGYEQYF.

The chain couples TRBV18 to TRBJ1-4, with D hard to call. Trimming left V 2 bases short and J 0 bases short, with 16 bases between. The CDR3 consists of 18 residues. CDR1 and CDR2 from the germline V gene are KGHSH and LQKENI. The CDR3 sequence: CASSPREVSGATNEKLFF. DNA for the CDR3: TGTGCCAGCTCACCAAGGGAAGTGTCTGGAGCAACTAATGAAAAACTGTTTTTT.

V is TRBV28 and J is TRBJ2-1, with 10 bases fitting TRBD2. Looked up from germline, CDR1 is MDHEN and CDR2 is SYDVKM. The CDR3 consists of 14 residues. Germline trimming cut 4 bases from V and 6 bases from J; bases unmatched to any gene: 3. This chain's CDR3 is CASSSSGRTNEQFF. The CDR3 DNA sequence: TGTGCCAGCAGTTCTAGCGGGAGAACCAATGAGCAGTTCTTC.

This chain connects TRBV7-2 to TRBJ1-4; 7 bases agree with TRBD1. V lost 5 bases and J lost 3; bases outside the gene matches: 6. CDR1 is SGHTA and CDR2 is FQGNSA in the germline V gene. This CDR3 spans 15 amino acids. The CDR3 protein is CASSLDRAANEKLFF. The CDR3 DNA reads TGTGCCAGCAGCCTAGACAGGGCGGCTAATGAAAAACTGTTTTTT.

This chain joins TRBV7-9 and TRBJ1-1; the match to TRBD1 covers 7 bases. Germline lookup yields CDR1 SEHNR and CDR2 FQNEAQ (reference sequence). This CDR3 spans 12 amino acids. After removal of 6 bases from V and 7 bases from J, the junction contained 5 bases not matched to a gene. CDR3 loop: CASSRTGDEAFF. As DNA, the CDR3 is TGTGCCAGCAGTCGGACAGGCGATGAAGCTTTCTTT.

The rearrangement uses TRBV18 and TRBJ2-3, with D uncertain. The CDR3 contains 15 residues. Between the trimmed V and J ends, which lost 2 bases and 7 bases, there was a span of 16 bases. CDR1 and CDR2 from the germline V gene are KGHSH and LQKENI. The CDR3 sequence is CASSPSLTGVNTQYF. The CDR3 DNA sequence: TGTGCCAGCTCACCATCCCTTACCGGTGTAAATACGCAGTATTTT.